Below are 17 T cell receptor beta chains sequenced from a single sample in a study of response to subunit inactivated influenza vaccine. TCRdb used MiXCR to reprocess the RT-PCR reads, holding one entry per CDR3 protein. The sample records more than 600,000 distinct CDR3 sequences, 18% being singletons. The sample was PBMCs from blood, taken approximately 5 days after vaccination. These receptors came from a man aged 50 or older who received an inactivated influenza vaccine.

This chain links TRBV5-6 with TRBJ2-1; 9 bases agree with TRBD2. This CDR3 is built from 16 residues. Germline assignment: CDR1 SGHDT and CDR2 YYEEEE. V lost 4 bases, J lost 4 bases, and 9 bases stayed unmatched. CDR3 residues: CASSRFGGGGYNEQFF. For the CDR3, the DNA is TGTGCCAGCAGCAGGTTTGGCGGGGGGGGATACAATGAGCAGTTCTTC.

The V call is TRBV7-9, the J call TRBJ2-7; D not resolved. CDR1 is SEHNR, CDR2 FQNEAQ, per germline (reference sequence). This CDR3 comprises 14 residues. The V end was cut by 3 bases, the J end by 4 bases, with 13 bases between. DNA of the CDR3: TGTGCCAGCAGCTTTACGGAAGGGTGGTACGAGCAGTACTTC. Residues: CASSFTEGWYEQYF.

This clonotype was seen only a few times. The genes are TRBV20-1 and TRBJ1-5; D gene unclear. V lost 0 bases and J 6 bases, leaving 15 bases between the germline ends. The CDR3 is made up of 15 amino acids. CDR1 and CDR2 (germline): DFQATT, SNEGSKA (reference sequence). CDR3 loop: CSARDSPTNGQPQHF. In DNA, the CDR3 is TGCAGTGCTAGAGATTCCCCAACCAATGGTCAGCCCCAGCATTTT.

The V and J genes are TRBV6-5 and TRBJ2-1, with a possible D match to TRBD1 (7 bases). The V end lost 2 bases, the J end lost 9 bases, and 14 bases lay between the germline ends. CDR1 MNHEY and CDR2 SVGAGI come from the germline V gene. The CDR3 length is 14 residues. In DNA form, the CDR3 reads TGTGCCAGCAGTTACATCTCGGGGGACAGTGAGCAGTTCTTC. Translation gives CASSYISGDSEQFF.

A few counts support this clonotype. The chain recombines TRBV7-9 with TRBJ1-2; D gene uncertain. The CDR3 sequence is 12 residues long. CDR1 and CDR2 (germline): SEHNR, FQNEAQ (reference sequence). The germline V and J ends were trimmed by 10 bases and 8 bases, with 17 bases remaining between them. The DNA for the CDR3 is TGTGCCACCCTAACGGCCAGTGGGGGCTACACCTTC. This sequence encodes CATLTASGGYTF.

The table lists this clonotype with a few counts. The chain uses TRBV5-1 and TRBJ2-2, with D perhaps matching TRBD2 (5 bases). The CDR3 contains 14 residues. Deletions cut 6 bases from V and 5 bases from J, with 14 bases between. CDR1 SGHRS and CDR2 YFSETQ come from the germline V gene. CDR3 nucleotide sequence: TGCGCCAGCAAACAAGTGGGAGAGACCGGGGAGCTGTTTTTT. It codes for CASKQVGETGELFF.

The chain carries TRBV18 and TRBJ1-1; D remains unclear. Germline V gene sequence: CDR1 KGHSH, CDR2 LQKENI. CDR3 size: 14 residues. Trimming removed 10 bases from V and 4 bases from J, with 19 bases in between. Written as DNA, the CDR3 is TGTGCCACTCAGGTCGGGGTCTGGAGCACTGAAGCTTTCTTT. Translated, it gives CATQVGVWSTEAFF.

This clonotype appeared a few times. CDR3 loop: CASSYKAPTDTQYF. CDR3 in DNA: TGTGCCAGCAGTTACAAGGCCCCCACAGATACGCAGTATTTT. The V gene is TRBV6-2 or TRBV6-3, the J gene TRBJ2-3; D not resolved. V gave up 2 bases and J gave up 2 bases, with 8 bases separating them. CDR3 size: 14 residues. In germline, CDR1 is MNHEY, CDR2 SVGEGT.

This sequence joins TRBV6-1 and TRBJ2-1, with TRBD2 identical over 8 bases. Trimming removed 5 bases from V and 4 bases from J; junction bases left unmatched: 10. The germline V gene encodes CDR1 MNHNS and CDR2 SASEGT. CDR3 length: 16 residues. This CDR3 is CASSLATSGIYNEQFF. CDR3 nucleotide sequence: TGTGCCAGCAGTCTGGCCACTAGCGGAATTTACAATGAGCAGTTCTTC.

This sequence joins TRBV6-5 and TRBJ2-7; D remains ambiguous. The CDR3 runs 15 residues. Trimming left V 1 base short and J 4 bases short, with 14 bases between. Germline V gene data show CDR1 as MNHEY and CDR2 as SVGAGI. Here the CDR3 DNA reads TGTGCCAGCAGTTACTATCCCACTTCAATATACGAGCAGTACTTC. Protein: CASSYYPTSIYEQYF.

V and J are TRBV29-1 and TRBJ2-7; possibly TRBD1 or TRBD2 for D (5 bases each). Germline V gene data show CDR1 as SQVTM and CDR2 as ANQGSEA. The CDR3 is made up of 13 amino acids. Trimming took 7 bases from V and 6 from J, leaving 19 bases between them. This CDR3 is CSASRGATGEQYF. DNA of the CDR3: TGCAGCGCGTCGAGGGGTGCGACGGGCGAGCAGTACTTC.

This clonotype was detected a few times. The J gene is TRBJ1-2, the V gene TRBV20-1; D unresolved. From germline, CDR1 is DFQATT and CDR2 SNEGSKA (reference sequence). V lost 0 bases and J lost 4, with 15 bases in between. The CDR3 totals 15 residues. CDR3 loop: CSARDGKGPFYGYTF. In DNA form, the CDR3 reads TGCAGTGCTAGAGATGGAAAGGGTCCCTTCTATGGCTACACCTTC.

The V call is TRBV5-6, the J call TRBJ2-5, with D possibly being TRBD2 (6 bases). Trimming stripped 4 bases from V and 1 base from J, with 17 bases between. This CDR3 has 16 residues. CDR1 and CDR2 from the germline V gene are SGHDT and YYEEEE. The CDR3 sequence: CASSQLPGTLQETQYF. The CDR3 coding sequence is TGTGCCAGCAGCCAACTTCCCGGGACTCTCCAAGAGACCCAGTACTTC.

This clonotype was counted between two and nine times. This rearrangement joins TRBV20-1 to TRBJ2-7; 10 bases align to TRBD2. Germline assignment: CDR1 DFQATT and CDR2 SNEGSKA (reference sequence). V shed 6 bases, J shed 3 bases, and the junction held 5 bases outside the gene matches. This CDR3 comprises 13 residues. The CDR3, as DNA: TGCAGTGCGGCTAGCGGGAGCAACTACGAGCAGTACTTC. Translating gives CSAASGSNYEQYF.

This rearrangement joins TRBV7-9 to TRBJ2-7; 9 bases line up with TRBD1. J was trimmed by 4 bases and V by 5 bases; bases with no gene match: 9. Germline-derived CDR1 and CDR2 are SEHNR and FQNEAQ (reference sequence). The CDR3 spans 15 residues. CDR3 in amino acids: CASSPDRGTGYEQYF. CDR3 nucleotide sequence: TGTGCCAGCAGCCCCGACAGGGGGACTGGGTACGAGCAGTACTTC.

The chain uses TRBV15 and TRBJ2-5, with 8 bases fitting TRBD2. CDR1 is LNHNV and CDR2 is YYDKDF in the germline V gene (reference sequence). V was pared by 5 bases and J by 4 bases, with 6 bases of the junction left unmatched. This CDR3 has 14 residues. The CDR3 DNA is TGTGCCACCAGCTCCCCGGGAGGGGGAGAGACCCAGTACTTC. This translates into CATSSPGGGETQYF.

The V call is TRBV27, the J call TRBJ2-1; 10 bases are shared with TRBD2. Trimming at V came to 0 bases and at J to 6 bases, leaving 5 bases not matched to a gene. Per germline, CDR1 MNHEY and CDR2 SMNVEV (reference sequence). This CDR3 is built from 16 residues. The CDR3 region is CASSLSLAGATNEQFF. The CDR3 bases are TGTGCCAGCAGTTTATCTCTAGCGGGAGCCACCAATGAGCAGTTCTTC.